The 31 T cell receptor beta chains below come from one sample, sequenced in a study of PD-1 blockade in classical Hodgkin lymphoma. The method was immunoSEQ multiplex PCR; TCRdb's version includes in-frame clones alone and lacks a portion of them. The sample lists tens of thousands of clones; approximately 72% were seen once. As to time point: cycle 4 day 1 (C4D1), after five to seven weeks of nivolumab. All patients experienced relapse after autologous stem cell transplantation, and brentuximab vedotin exposure was variable. The sample in question was peripheral blood mononuclear cells (PBMCs), obtained before the fourth cycle of nivolumab. All receptors derive from a human donor with classical Hodgkin lymphoma.

V is TRBV9 and J is TRBJ2-3; D remains unclear. Germline values: CDR1 SGDLS, CDR2 YYNGEE. V lost 4 bases and J 6 bases, leaving 12 bases between the germline ends. The CDR3 is made up of 13 amino acids. This CDR3 is CASSPPRRDTQYF. The DNA of the CDR3 is TGTGCCAGCAGCCCTCCCCGCCGGGATACGCAGTATTTT.

This clone was seen a single time. The gene calls are TRBV2 and TRBJ2-5; D is unclear. The CDR3 length is 13 residues. Germline assignment: CDR1 SNHLY and CDR2 FYNNEI. Trimming pared 2 bases from V and 2 bases from J, leaving 6 bases between. The CDR3 sequence is CASSERQQETQYF. In nucleotides, the CDR3 is TGTGCCAGCAGTGAACGGCAGCAAGAGACCCAGTACTTC.

This clone was detected once. CDR3 bases: TGTGCCAGCAGCTCCCTAGGGAGTCTGGATGAGCAGTTCTTC. It specifies CASSSLGSLDEQFF. The chain uses TRBV7-6 and TRBJ2-1, with TRBD2 as a possible D gene (5 bases). V was clipped by 4 bases and J by 8 bases, with 15 bases between them. Germline CDR1 and CDR2: SGHVS and FNYEAQ. The CDR3 contains 14 residues.

This clone was observed a few times. This rearrangement joins TRBV28 to TRBJ1-5; the D gene is possibly TRBD1 (5 bases). Germline V gene sequence: CDR1 MDHEN, CDR2 SYDVKM. The CDR3 extends over 14 amino acids. Trimming stripped 10 bases from V and 5 bases from J, with 18 bases between. The CDR3 bases are TGTGCCACCCTTTCGGCGGGGCGCTATCAGCCCCAGCATTTT. It encodes CATLSAGRYQPQHF.

V and J are TRBV7-2 and TRBJ2-5; 10 bases match TRBD2. With V trimmed by 5 bases and J by 4 bases, 7 bases remained unmatched. The germline V gene encodes CDR1 SGHTA and CDR2 FQGNSA. The CDR3 spans 15 residues. In nucleotides, the CDR3 is TGTGCCAGCAGCACAAGCGGGAGGGGGATAGAGACCCAGTACTTC. Its translation: CASSTSGRGIETQYF.

The chain links TRBV9 to TRBJ2-1; 13 positions match TRBD2. The CDR3 totals 14 residues. Unmatched junction bases numbered 5, after V lost 4 bases and J lost 10 bases. Per germline, CDR1 SGDLS and CDR2 YYNGEE. The CDR3 coding sequence is TGTGCCAGCAGCTTCCGACTAGCGGGAGGCGAGCAGTTCTTC. This translates into CASSFRLAGGEQFF.

The chain joins TRBV28 to TRBJ2-4; the D gene could be TRBD1 or TRBD2 (5 bases each). Germline V gene data show CDR1 as MDHEN and CDR2 as SYDVKM. The length of the CDR3 is 15 residues. Trimming took 5 bases from V and 0 from J, leaving 11 bases between them. The CDR3 protein is CASSTRDLAKNIQYF. The CDR3 region has the DNA TGTGCCAGCAGTACAAGGGACCTAGCCAAAAACATTCAGTACTTC. Full variable domain (missing parts from reference TRBV28 and TRBJ2-4): DVKVTQSSRYLVKRTGEKVFLECVQDMDHENMFWYRQDPGLGLRLIYFSYDVKMKEKGDIPEGYSVSREKKERFSLILESASTNQTSMYLCASSTRDLAKNIQYFGAGTRLSVL.

V gene TRBV4-1 combines with J gene TRBJ2-1; the D is unclear. Germline V gives CDR1 MGHRA, CDR2 YSYEKL. Between the trimmed V and J ends, which lost 2 bases and 5 bases, there was a span of 7 bases. The CDR3 covers 13 residues. This CDR3 is CASSQYRDNEQFF. The CDR3 region has the DNA TGCGCCAGCAGCCAATACCGGGACAATGAGCAGTTCTTC.

This clone was detected a few times. For the CDR3, the DNA is TGCAGCGTTGAACCAGGGACAGATACGCAGTATTTT. This encodes CSVEPGTDTQYF. The chain is built from TRBV29-1 and TRBJ2-3, with D possibly being TRBD1 (5 bases). CDR1 SQVTM and CDR2 ANQGSEA come from the germline V gene. Trimming took 2 bases from V and 3 from J, leaving 6 bases between them. The CDR3 is 12 amino acids.

The chain links TRBV6-5 to TRBJ1-3, with D perhaps matching TRBD1 (5 bases). Between the trimmed V and J ends, which lost 5 bases and 0 bases, there was a span of 8 bases. Germline V gene sequence: CDR1 MNHEY, CDR2 SVGAGI. The length of the CDR3 is 14 residues. The DNA of the CDR3 is TGTGCCAGCAGTCGACAGCTCTCTGGAAACACCATATATTTT. It specifies CASSRQLSGNTIYF.

The chain combines TRBV5-1 with TRBJ1-2, with a tentative D call TRBD1 (5 bases). The germline CDR1 and CDR2 sequences are SGHRS and YFSETQ. With 0 bases removed from V and 8 bases from J, the gap between germline ends came to 20 bases. CDR3 length: 16 amino acids. CDR3 protein: CASSLGRKAGRNGYTF. CDR3 DNA: TGCGCCAGCAGCTTGGGTCGGAAGGCAGGGAGGAACGGCTACACCTTC.

This rearrangement joins TRBV7-9 to TRBJ1-1; TRBD1 aligns across 8 bases. The CDR3 totals 14 residues. Trimming at V came to 8 bases and at J to 5 bases, leaving 10 bases not matched to a gene. The germline V gene encodes CDR1 SEHNR and CDR2 FQNEAQ (reference sequence). The CDR3 DNA reads as TGTGCCAGCGGGGCTGGACAGGGATGGACTGAAGCTTTCTTT. Protein product: CASGAGQGWTEAFF.

The chain joins TRBV6-5 to TRBJ2-3; D gene ambiguous. The CDR3 runs 15 residues. Trimming left V 6 bases short and J 4 bases short, with 17 bases between. Germline CDR1 is MNHEY and CDR2 is SVGAGI. The CDR3 is CASRSVLLGADTQYF. The CDR3 DNA sequence: TGTGCCAGCAGGTCGGTCCTCCTTGGGGCAGATACGCAGTATTTT.

A remark on this clone: Other DNA sequences in the sample encode the same CDR3. This chain links TRBV5-1 with TRBJ2-1, with TRBD1 matching over 9 bases. J was trimmed by 6 bases and V by 0 bases; bases with no gene match: 4. Germline assignment: CDR1 SGHRS and CDR2 YFSETQ. The CDR3 has 15 amino acids. CDR3 sequence reads: CASSLGQGESNEQFF. CDR3 bases: TGCGCCAGCAGCTTGGGACAGGGGGAAAGCAATGAGCAGTTCTTC.

V gene TRBV2 combines with J gene TRBJ2-7; D unresolved. The CDR3 length is 13 residues. CDR1 and CDR2 from the germline V gene are SNHLY and FYNNEI. Between the trimmed V and J ends, which lost 1 base and 6 bases, there was a span of 10 bases. CDR3 protein: CASSEGVGSEQYF. CDR3 coding DNA: TGTGCCAGCAGTGAAGGAGTGGGGTCCGAGCAGTACTTC.

V usage is TRBV9 and J usage is TRBJ1-3, with unresolved D. V lost 4 bases to trimming and J lost 0 bases, with 17 bases between them. Germline V gene lookup returns CDR1 SGDLS and CDR2 YYNGEE. The CDR3 is made up of 17 amino acids. The CDR3 here is CASSPPTHSLSGNTIYF. The CDR3 coding sequence is TGTGCCAGCAGCCCACCCACGCATAGCCTCTCTGGAAACACCATATATTTT.

The gene calls are TRBV7-9 and TRBJ2-7; weak D call: TRBD1 (6 bases). V lost 5 bases to trimming and J lost 2 bases, with 13 bases between them. This CDR3 spans 14 amino acids. Germline-derived CDR1 and CDR2 are SEHNR and FQNEAQ (reference sequence). CDR3 loop: CASSRRTEPYEQYF. CDR3 coding DNA: TGTGCCAGCAGCCGCCGGACAGAACCCTACGAGCAGTACTTC.

The chain is built from TRBV7-2 and TRBJ2-5, with D uncertain. The CDR3 loop spans 13 amino acids. The germline V and J ends were trimmed by 5 bases and 2 bases, with 9 bases remaining between them. From germline, CDR1 is SGHTA and CDR2 FQGNSA. The CDR3 bases are TGTGCCAGCAGCGCCGGGCCGCAAGAGACCCAGTACTTC. It specifies CASSAGPQETQYF.

The gene calls are TRBV10-3 and TRBJ1-1, with a weak D call TRBD1 (6 bases). The CDR3 covers 13 residues. The germline CDR1 and CDR2 sequences are ENHRY and SYGVKD. V dropped 6 bases and J dropped 8 bases, with 16 bases sitting between them. CDR3 amino acids: CAISGAGDGEAFF. Written as DNA, the CDR3 is TGTGCCATCAGCGGTGCAGGGGATGGAGAAGCTTTCTTT.

This clone was seen a single time. V is TRBV28 and J is TRBJ2-7, with 11 bases that match TRBD2. This CDR3 spans 18 amino acids. V trimming: 3 bases; J trimming: 0 bases; junction bases outside the gene matches: 10. From germline, CDR1 is MDHEN and CDR2 SYDVKM. The CDR3 sequence is CASSFFLLAGVSSYEQYF. CDR3 bases: TGTGCCAGCAGTTTCTTCCTACTAGCGGGAGTAAGCTCCTACGAGCAGTACTTC.

The chain joins TRBV4-1 to TRBJ2-5; the D gene is possibly TRBD2 (7 bases). CDR3 length: 15 residues. V shed 5 bases and J shed 5 bases, with 18 bases lying between them. Germline-derived CDR1 and CDR2 are MGHRA and YSYEKL. CDR3 bases: TGCGCCAGCAGCAGGGGGGGGTCAGTAGCTGAGACCCAGTACTTC. This codes for CASSRGGSVAETQYF.

The chain carries TRBV19 and TRBJ2-5; D not certain. The germline V gene has CDR1 LNHDA and CDR2 SQIVND (reference sequence). This CDR3 spans 15 amino acids. V lost 5 bases and J lost 5, with 18 bases in between. The DNA of the CDR3 is TGTGCCAGTAGTTCGGCACCCAACGTAGGCGAGACCCAGTACTTC. Amino acids: CASSSAPNVGETQYF.

The gene calls are TRBV7-8 and TRBJ1-2; 8 positions agree with TRBD1. V lost 2 bases, J lost 6 bases, and 14 bases stayed unmatched. The CDR3 sequence is 17 residues long. Germline CDR1 SGHVS, CDR2 FQNEAQ. The CDR3 sequence is CASSLPRTGRNGNGYTF. CDR3 in DNA: TGTGCCAGCAGCTTACCGAGGACAGGGCGGAACGGAAATGGCTACACCTTC.

V usage is TRBV10-3 and J usage is TRBJ1-1; D is ambiguous. The CDR3 loop spans 11 amino acids. V lost 4 bases, J lost 5 bases, and 5 bases lay in between. Germline assignment: CDR1 ENHRY and CDR2 SYGVKD. The CDR3 DNA reads TGTGCCATCAGTGGGAGGACTGAAGCTTTCTTT. Translated, it gives CAISGRTEAFF.

The sample holds one count of this clone. V is TRBV9 and J is TRBJ2-7; 12 nucleotides match TRBD2. CDR3 size: 14 residues. CDR1 is SGDLS, CDR2 YYNGEE, per germline. Trimming cost V 5 bases and J 7 bases; bases outside gene matches: 7. CDR3 bases: TGTGCCAGCAGTGGACTAGCGGGGCCGGGAGAGCAGTACTTC. Amino acid sequence: CASSGLAGPGEQYF.

The CDR3 coding sequence is TGTGCAAGTCGCTTAGCGCCCGAGAAAATGAACGGGACACCAGGCCACGAGCAGTACTTC. Translation: CASRLAPEKMNGTPGHEQYF. The J gene is TRBJ2-7, the V gene TRBV12-2; whether TRBD1, the table's D call, matches the DNA was not checked. TRBV12-2 is reported as a pseudogene. The CDR3 is 20 amino acids.

As for this clone: Mismatch with germline at one junction end may stem from a read error. Distinct nucleotide sequences in the sample also encode this CDR3. The chain uses TRBV9 and TRBJ2-7; D is perhaps TRBD1 or TRBD2 (7 bases each). Germline V gives CDR1 SGDLS, CDR2 YYNGEE. CDR3 length: 12 residues. CDR3 nucleotides: TGCGCCAGCAGCGGGGACAGCTCAGAGCAGTACTTC. Protein product: CASSGDSSEQYF.

The table lists this clone with a few counts. CDR3 DNA sequence: TGCAGCTCTGGACTAGGCGGGAATGAGCAGTTCTTC. This encodes CSSGLGGNEQFF. This sequence joins TRBV29-1 and TRBJ2-1, with 7 nucleotides matching TRBD2. From germline, CDR1 is SQVTM and CDR2 ANQGSEA. The CDR3 has 12 residues. V dropped 8 bases and J dropped 7; count of bases not matched to a gene: 8.

The CDR3 region has the DNA TGTGCCAGCAGCTCCGTAGCGGGGGGGTTCACAGATACGCAGTATTTT. This encodes CASSSVAGGFTDTQYF. This chain uses TRBV5-4 with TRBJ2-3; 11 bases agree with TRBD2. Germline loops: CDR1 SGHNT, CDR2 YYREEE (reference sequence). CDR3 length equals 16 residues. Trimming at V came to 3 bases and at J to 2 bases, leaving 5 bases not matched to a gene.

V and J are TRBV28 and TRBJ2-1; D is uncertain. CDR3 size: 11 residues. The germline V and J ends were trimmed by 1 base and 5 bases, with 0 bases remaining between them. CDR1 MDHEN and CDR2 SYDVKM come from the germline V gene. The CDR3 sequence: CASSLYNEQFF. CDR3 sequence (DNA): TGTGCCAGCAGTTTATACAATGAGCAGTTCTTC.

The chain links TRBV28 to TRBJ1-1, with TRBD1 as a possible D gene (5 bases). Trimming left V 6 bases short and J 1 base short, with 24 bases between. Germline V CDR1 and CDR2: MDHEN, SYDVKM. CDR3 length equals 18 residues. CDR3 nucleotides: TGTGCCAGCAGCCCCTACGGGGCGGACGCCAAGGGGAACACTGAAGCTTTCTTT. This codes for CASSPYGADAKGNTEAFF.